This TCR beta chain appears in the sequencing data of a study of blood T cell repertoires in COVID-19. Overall study context: Material from acute and convalescent COVID-19 was sourced from the United States, Italy and Spain. The cDNA or gDNA used as material had been derived from T cells, B-cell-depleted T cells, or PBMCs.

In the original processing: The authors estimated nucleated cell counts from reference gene primer amplification. Repertoires were generated with immunoSEQ multiplex PCR, while TCRdb's copy carries only in-frame clones and drops some. That table furnishes V, J and clone size, whereas the DNA furnished D and trimming. The data show 110,000 or so clones, around 90% seen once. Trimming removed 1 base from V and 0 bases from J; junction bases left unmatched: 6. Germline assignment: CDR1 LGHDT and CDR2 YNNKEL (reference sequence). The CDR3 has 17 residues. This TCR derives from a woman aged 45-65 years with acute or convalescent COVID-19. The rearrangement uses TRBV3-1 (or the pseudogene TRBV3-2) and TRBJ1-3; 7 bases align to TRBD1. The sequencing sample was made of peripheral blood. The CDR3 spells CASSQGQGQNSGNTIYF. CDR3 nucleotide sequence: TGTGCCAGCAGCCAAGGTCAGGGACAGAACTCTGGAAACACCATATATTTT.